Below are 23 T cell receptor beta chains sequenced from a single sample in a study of T-cell reconstitution after alpha-beta-depleted transplantation in children. The library targeted TCRbeta and was prepared with unique molecular identifiers. In TCRdb, the PCR reads were re-called with MiXCR into one record per CDR3 protein. The sample contains about 360,000 distinct CDR3 sequences, 13% of which appear only once. The source material was PBMCs, sampled from the stem cell graft. These TCRs come from a human donor who donated a stem cell graft to a child with Fanconi anemia.

The chain uses TRBV10-3 and TRBJ1-1; D is unresolved. Trimming pared 4 bases from V and 3 bases from J, leaving 3 bases between. Germline V gives CDR1 ENHRY, CDR2 SYGVKD. The CDR3 covers 11 residues. CDR3 loop: CAISGDTEAFF. CDR3 DNA: TGTGCCATCAGTGGTGACACTGAAGCTTTCTTT.

This clonotype was detected only a few times. The V gene is TRBV5-1, the J gene TRBJ2-1; D is possibly TRBD1 (6 bases). CDR3 length: 15 amino acids. The V gene lost 0 bases and the J gene lost 4 bases, with 11 bases spanning the gap. Germline lookup yields CDR1 SGHRS and CDR2 YFSETQ. The CDR3 spells CASSLGGQRYNEQFF. CDR3 nucleotides: TGCGCCAGCAGCTTGGGAGGACAGAGATACAATGAGCAGTTCTTC.

This clonotype was seen a handful of times. This chain uses TRBV7-8 with TRBJ2-2, with D possibly being TRBD1 (8 bases). Germline values: CDR1 SGHVS, CDR2 FQNEAQ. V dropped 6 bases and J dropped 6 bases, with 14 bases sitting between them. The CDR3 consists of 14 residues. Here the CDR3 DNA reads TGTGCCAGCAGACAGGGGGGGTCGTCCGGGGAGCTGTTTTTT. It specifies CASRQGGSSGELFF.

A few counts support this clonotype. CDR3 amino acids: CASSLDRGNEQYF. DNA of the CDR3: TGTGCCAGCAGCCTGGACAGGGGGAACGAGCAGTACTTC. The V gene is TRBV7-8, the J gene TRBJ2-7, with 10 bases identical to TRBD1. Germline values: CDR1 SGHVS, CDR2 FQNEAQ. V lost 5 bases to trimming and J lost 5 bases; unmatched junction nucleotides: 3. The length of the CDR3 is 13 residues.

This chain uses TRBV7-2 with TRBJ1-5, with 7 bases lining up with TRBD1. V was clipped by 4 bases and J by 1 base; unmatched bases: 4. The CDR3 length is 15 residues. The V gene's germline CDR1 is SGHTA and CDR2 FQGNSA. This CDR3 reads CASSSGGQSNQPQHF. Here the CDR3 DNA reads TGTGCCAGCAGCTCCGGGGGACAGAGCAATCAGCCCCAGCATTTT.

CDR3 coding DNA: TGTGCCAGCAGTGTGGGTAGCGGGGGCTTTTATCGGGAGCTGTTTTTT. Encoded protein: CASSVGSGGFYRELFF. V usage is TRBV12-3 or TRBV12-4 and J usage is TRBJ2-2; 9 bases agree with TRBD2. There are 16 residues in the CDR3. J gave up 9 bases and V 5 bases, and 13 bases lay outside the gene matches.

As to this clonotype: Being one base from a much bigger clone, this may be a read error. The chain employs TRBV4-3 and TRBJ2-2; the match to TRBD1 covers 9 bases. Germline V gene lookup returns CDR1 LGHNA and CDR2 YSLEER. This CDR3 spans 16 amino acids. The CDR3, as DNA: TGCGCCAGCAGCCCCTTATCCGGGACAGGGACCGGGGTGCTGTTTTTT. Translation: CASSPLSGTGTGVLFF.

This clonotype was detected a few times. The genes are TRBV20-1 and TRBJ1-2; no reliable D call. Germline V gene data show CDR1 as DFQATT and CDR2 as SNEGSKA (reference sequence). This CDR3 has 12 amino acids. Trimming pared 3 bases from V and 10 bases from J, leaving 15 bases between. The chain's CDR3 is CSASITAFIYTF. In DNA form, the CDR3 reads TGCAGTGCTAGCATAACAGCTTTCATCTACACCTTC.

This clonotype was counted many times. CDR3 amino acids: CASSLDPLAGGSNTGELFF. The CDR3 DNA reads TGTGCCAGCAGCTTGGACCCCTTAGCGGGGGGAAGTAACACCGGGGAGCTGTTTTTT. The chain links TRBV5-4 to TRBJ2-2; 10 positions agree with TRBD2. Germline CDR1 and CDR2: SGHNT and YYREEE (reference sequence). The CDR3 has 19 amino acids. V shed 0 bases, J shed 2 bases, and the junction held 10 bases outside the gene matches.

This clonotype was counted many times. This rearrangement joins TRBV6-5 to TRBJ2-7, with a possible D match to TRBD2 (5 bases). Trimming pared 6 bases from V and 6 bases from J, leaving 15 bases between. Germline-derived CDR1 and CDR2 are MNHEY and SVGAGI. The CDR3 sequence is 13 residues long. The CDR3 spells CASSSDGGREQYF. CDR3 nucleotide sequence: TGTGCCAGCAGCTCGGACGGAGGACGCGAGCAGTACTTC.

Many counts were recorded for this clonotype. V gene TRBV20-1 combines with J gene TRBJ1-5; D unclear. The germline gives CDR1 DFQATT, CDR2 SNEGSKA (reference sequence). Trimming shortened V by 2 bases and J by 2 bases, and 10 bases separated the two germline ends. The CDR3 extends over 14 amino acids. This chain's CDR3 is CSARPLNGNQPQHF. The CDR3 nucleotides are TGCAGTGCTAGACCACTAAACGGCAATCAGCCCCAGCATTTT.

This clonotype appeared a few times. The gene calls are TRBV7-9 and TRBJ2-2; no firm D call. Germline V lookup: CDR1 SEHNR, CDR2 FQNEAQ (reference sequence). V dropped 2 bases and J dropped 0 bases, with 7 bases sitting between them. This CDR3 spans 15 amino acids. CDR3 sequence reads: CASSLYLANTGELFF. The CDR3 nucleotides read TGTGCCAGCAGCTTATATCTGGCGAACACCGGGGAGCTGTTTTTT.

The rearrangement links TRBV7-2 to TRBJ2-2, with D unclear. V dropped 7 bases and J dropped 1 base, with 10 bases sitting between them. Germline lookup yields CDR1 SGHTA and CDR2 FQGNSA. CDR3 size: 14 residues. The CDR3 sequence is CASTNSMNTGELFF. As DNA, the CDR3 is TGTGCCAGCACAAACTCCATGAACACCGGGGAGCTGTTTTTT.

This clonotype was recorded a few times. The chain links TRBV3-1 to TRBJ1-5; D is ambiguous. The CDR3 is 14 residues long. Per the germline V gene, CDR1 is LGHDT and CDR2 is YNNKEL (reference sequence). V gave up 0 bases and J gave up 5 bases, with 8 bases separating them. CDR3 nucleotides: TGTGCCAGCAGCCAAGACCAGACCGATCAGCCCCAGCATTTT. Translation: CASSQDQTDQPQHF.

CDR3: CASSQDWGPRTEGYTF. The CDR3 DNA is TGCGCCAGCAGCCAAGATTGGGGGCCTCGGACAGAGGGCTACACCTTC. The chain employs TRBV4-3 and TRBJ1-2; weak D call: TRBD1 (6 bases). Trimming pared 0 bases from V and 8 bases from J, leaving 19 bases between. Germline-derived CDR1 and CDR2 are LGHNA and YSLEER. The CDR3 covers 16 residues.

This chain uses TRBV6-1 with TRBJ1-5, with TRBD1 matching over 8 bases. The germline V gene encodes CDR1 MNHNS and CDR2 SASEGT. V trimming: 2 bases; J trimming: 3 bases; junction bases outside the gene matches: 3. The CDR3 totals 15 residues. CDR3 in amino acids: CASSETGGTNQPQHF. The CDR3 coding sequence is TGTGCCAGCAGTGAAACAGGGGGGACCAATCAGCCCCAGCATTTT.

The V call is TRBV10-3, the J call TRBJ1-2, with D maybe TRBD1 (6 bases). V lost 6 bases and J 4 bases, leaving 21 bases between the germline ends. This CDR3 has 16 residues. CDR1 ENHRY and CDR2 SYGVKD come from the germline V gene. In DNA form, the CDR3 reads TGTGCCATCAGCCCGTTACAGGGCTCTAATAGCTATGGCTACACCTTC. Amino acid sequence: CAISPLQGSNSYGYTF.

This clonotype was seen at least ten times. V usage is TRBV24-1 and J usage is TRBJ2-3, with a weak D call TRBD1 (6 bases). Trimming shortened V by 6 bases and J by 3 bases, and 9 bases separated the two germline ends. The germline V gene has CDR1 KGHDR and CDR2 SFDVKD. This CDR3 has 13 amino acids. The CDR3 protein is CATSNTGTDTQYF. The CDR3 DNA is TGTGCCACCAGTAATACAGGGACAGATACGCAGTATTTT.

V is TRBV29-1 and J is TRBJ2-5; TRBD2 agrees at 12 bases. V lost 5 bases to trimming and J lost 6 bases; unmatched junction nucleotides: 7. CDR3 size: 14 residues. Germline lookup yields CDR1 SQVTM and CDR2 ANQGSEA. CDR3 nucleotide sequence: TGCAGCGTTCGGACTAGCGGGGTTCTGAAGACCCAGTACTTC. As protein: CSVRTSGVLKTQYF.

DNA of the CDR3: TGTGCCAGCAGTCCAGTTAGGAGCTCCTACAATGAGCAGTTCTTC. Its translation is CASSPVRSSYNEQFF. V gene TRBV12-3 or TRBV12-4 combines with J gene TRBJ2-1; D remains ambiguous. This CDR3 region has 15 residues. V gave up 5 bases and J gave up 0 bases, with 11 bases separating them.

The chain is built from TRBV4-3 and TRBJ1-3; D not resolved. V was pared by 2 bases and J by 0 bases, with 11 bases between. CDR3 length: 16 amino acids. Germline V gene lookup returns CDR1 LGHNA and CDR2 YSLEER. The CDR3 region has the DNA TGCGCCAGCAGCCAACAGGCCCGGAGCTCTGGAAACACCATATATTTT. It translates to CASSQQARSSGNTIYF.

To note about this clonotype: The CDR3 ends on some other residue instead of the conserved phenylalanine or tryptophan, so this is likely a read error. V gene TRBV25-1 combines with J gene TRBJ1-2; D might be TRBD1 (6 bases). Trimming removed 6 bases at V and 5 bases at J, with 16 bases between. The germline gives CDR1 MGHDK, CDR2 SYGVNS. The CDR3 loop spans 14 amino acids. The CDR3 loop reads CASSPNGGLYGYTI. CDR3 sequence (DNA): TGTGCCAGCAGCCCTAACGGGGGGCTGTATGGCTACACCATC.

V is TRBV5-1 and J is TRBJ1-1; maybe TRBD1 (5 bases). This CDR3 region has 14 residues. V was shortened by 2 bases and J by 6 bases, with 14 bases between the two germline ends. CDR1 is SGHRS and CDR2 is YFSETQ in the germline V gene. The CDR3 DNA reads TGCGCCAGCAGCTTAACGGGCAGGGCGTCTGAAGCTTTCTTT. Protein product: CASSLTGRASEAFF.